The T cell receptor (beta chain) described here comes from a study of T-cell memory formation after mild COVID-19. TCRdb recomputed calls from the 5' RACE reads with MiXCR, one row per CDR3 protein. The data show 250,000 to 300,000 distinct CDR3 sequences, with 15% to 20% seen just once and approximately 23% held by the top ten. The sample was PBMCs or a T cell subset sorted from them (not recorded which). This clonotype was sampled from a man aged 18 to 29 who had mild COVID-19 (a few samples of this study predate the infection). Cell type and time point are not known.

CDR3 in amino acids: CASSPRGGEQPQHF. For the CDR3, the DNA is TGTGCCAGCAGCCCCCGGGGGGGGGAGCAGCCCCAGCATTTT. This chain joins TRBV7-8 and TRBJ1-5, with TRBD1 as a possible D gene (5 bases). The V gene lost 5 bases and the J gene lost 7 bases, with 15 bases spanning the gap. This CDR3 is built from 14 residues. Germline values: CDR1 SGHVS, CDR2 FQNEAQ.